These T cell receptor beta chains were read from a single sample in a study of T cells expressing NK-cell markers. TCRdb re-called the 5' RACE reads; one entry per CDR3 protein, DNA not given. This repertoire includes a few hundred thousand distinct CDR3 sequences. What was sequenced was blood T cells: a sorted CD56 or NKG2C T cell subset, CD4+ or CD8+ T cells, or bulk PBMC T cells (not recorded which). Receptors were obtained from a man aged 18-70 years in good health. The CDR3 runs from the conserved cysteine through the conserved F or W. Fields, in order: J gene, CDR3 length, V gene, CDR3 protein.

TRBJ2-5 | 16 | TRBV6-2/TRBV6-3 | CASSYSPGLVSETQYF
TRBJ2-5 | 13 | TRBV4-1 | CASSQLQWETQYF
TRBJ1-1 | 14 | TRBV6-4 | CASTLGQANTEAFF
TRBJ2-1 | 17 | TRBV20-1 | CSARDSGGKSSYNEQFF
TRBJ2-7 | 13 | TRBV10-3 | CAISESTRTEQYF
TRBJ1-5 | 16 | TRBV6-2/TRBV6-3 | CASSYSGKTSNQPQHF
TRBJ2-1 | 17 | TRBV12-3/TRBV12-4 | CASSVGSGGASYNEQFF
TRBJ2-1 | 15 | TRBV5-1 | CASSYAGGSINEQFF
TRBJ2-3 | 15 | TRBV10-3 | CAISAKGDGPDTQYF
TRBJ2-6 | 19 | TRBV11-2 | CASSSNRDTLIAGANVLTF
TRBJ1-6 | 13 | TRBV20-1 | CSCRGGGESPLHF
TRBJ2-6 | 17 | TRBV5-5 | CASSFRTGVSGANVLTF
TRBJ2-3 | 18 | TRBV7-3 | CASSQKQISGRGTDTQYF
TRBJ2-6 | 18 | TRBV18 | CASSPLGTASSGANVLTF
TRBJ2-7 | 15 | TRBV7-9 | CASSPRRAGSYEQYF
TRBJ2-1 | 14 | TRBV7-9 | CAGTGGGAYNEQFF
TRBJ2-5 | 15 | TRBV5-1 | CASSLAVGERETQYF
TRBJ2-3 | 13 | TRBV25-1 | CASSGNGLLTQYF
TRBJ1-5 | 13 | TRBV6-1 | CATEDRSNQPQHF
TRBJ2-3 | 14 | TRBV29-1 | CSATSVGRTDTQYF
TRBJ2-3 | 15 | TRBV19 | CASRLQEGSTDTQYF
TRBJ2-2 | 16 | TRBV20-1 | CSARRTSGGATGELFF
TRBJ2-2 | 17 | TRBV2 | CASNGKRGGLDTGELFF